This is a list of T cell receptor beta chains from one sample in a study of cytomegalovirus exposure and HLA in healthy donors. This table comes from immunoSEQ multiplex PCR, and its TCRdb copy is limited to in-frame clones, with some not included. This table has roughly 140,000 clones, more than 80% appearing once. The sequencing sample was made of PBMCs. Receptor source: a woman between 40 and 55 years old in good health and CMV-seropositive. Each CDR3 is given with its conserved first and last residue. The D gene is left open where the match is weak. Part of the rows lack a size; the others show once, few, many or a class for expanded clones.

>.|TRBD1|TRBV7-9|TRBJ2-7
TGTGCCTCTACCGGACAGGGGGCCTACGAGCAGTACTTC
CASTGQGAYEQYF
>.|.|TRBV27|TRBJ2-1
TGTGCCAGCAGTTTAGAATACGGCAGGGCCTATTTAATTAAAGACAATGAGCAGTTCTTC
CASSLEYGRAYLIKDNEQFF
>once|TRBD2|TRBV7-9|TRBJ2-5
TGTGCCAGCAGCTTAGCGCTGGCTAGCGGGAGGGAGACCCAGTACTTC
CASSLALASGRETQYF
>.|.|TRBV5-1|TRBJ1-2
TGCGCCAGCAGCTTAAACAGGGTAGCTAACTATGGCTACACCTTC
CASSLNRVANYGYTF
>few|TRBD1|TRBV4-2|TRBJ1-4
TGTGCCAGCAGCCAAGATCAGTACCGGGACAGGGGATTAGTTAGCATCGGAAAACTGTTTTTT
CASSQDQYRDRGLVSIGKLFF
>once|.|TRBV5-5|TRBJ2-7
TGTGCCAGCAGCCCTACCGATATCTCCGGTATTTATGGCGAGCAGTACTTC
CASSPTDISGIYGEQYF
>.|TRBD1|TRBV5-6|TRBJ1-2
TGTGCCAGCAGCACCCGGGACAGGGGTCGCGGCTACACCTTC
CASSTRDRGRGYTF
>once|.|TRBV25-1|TRBJ1-4
TGTGCCAGCATGGAAGGGGCTAATGAAAAACTGTTTTTT
CASMEGANEKLFF
>.|.|TRBV27|TRBJ1-5
TGTGCCAGCAGTCCCTCACAGGGATTAGGTCAGCCCCAGCATTTT
CASSPSQGLGQPQHF
>.|.|TRBV18|TRBJ1-4
TGTGCCAGCTCCGTCAACAGGGATCTGGGGGAAAAACTGTTTTTT
CASSVNRDLGEKLFF
>.|TRBD2|TRBV28|TRBJ2-3
TGTGCCAGCAGTCTCCGATTCTGGCGGGGGATCACAGATACGCAGTATTTT
CASSLRFWRGITDTQYF
>once|.|TRBV6-1|TRBJ1-1
TGTGCCAGCAGTGATATTTGGAGCCGTGGGAACACTGAAGCTTTCTTT
CASSDIWSRGNTEAFF
>few|.|TRBV5-4|TRBJ2-6
TGTGCCAGCAGCCAAGATCCCAGTACTGGGGCCAACGTCCTGACTTTC
CASSQDPSTGANVLTF
>.|TRBD2|TRBV10-3|TRBJ2-4
TGTGCCAGCGCGGGAGGGCCGAGCAAAAACATTCAGTACTTC
CASAGGPSKNIQYF
>.|TRBD1|TRBV6-5|TRBJ2-7
TGTGCCAGCAGCGTCCGGGACAGGGGGACGTACGAGCAGTACTTC
CASSVRDRGTYEQYF
>few|.|TRBV18|TRBJ1-5
TGTGCCAGCTCACCACCGGGGGGGGGTCAGCCCCAGCATTTT
CASSPPGGGQPQHF
>.|.|TRBV19|TRBJ1-4
TGTGCCAGTAGTATAACCAGACTTGCAACTAATGAAAAACTGTTTTTT
CASSITRLATNEKLFF